This TCR beta chain originates from a study of shared clonotypes between healthy human individuals (dated by TCRdb to the early 2020s). Study-wide context: Three men and a couple of women, aged 18 to 49 years, made up the cohort. Leukapheresis yielded between about 0.8 and 8.9 billion PBMCs per donor. Libraries were prepared and TCR repertoires were sequenced by different laboratories using diverse techniques, in order to increase sequencing depth and limit assay-specific biases. To estimate repertoire size and how much clonotypes are shared between individuals, the study performed deep sequencing of blood TCR repertoires from about five healthy adults.

A remark on this clone: Its antigen is currently not known. There are no base qualities to consult, and no much larger clone falls within one base.

The CDR3 holds 12 amino acids from the cysteine to the phenylalanine. The DNA shown is the 36-base CDR3, in frame from base 1. Deletion took 5 bases off V and 0 bases off J, with a span of 5 bases between the germline ends. The germline V gene encodes CDR1 SGHNT and CDR2 YENEEA. The donors were healthy, HIV-negative adults with no recently reported acute infections or vaccinations. All donors were Caucasian adults living in Nashville, Tennessee, USA. For unsorted samples, 75 million to 90 million PBMCs were counted, and genomic DNA was extracted using the QIAamp DNA Blood Mini kit. Blood was collected by leukapheresis, and PBMCs were isolated by Ficoll-Histopaque density gradient centrifugation and then cryopreserved in liquid nitrogen vapor phase. General findings and caveats noted by the study authors: Pairwise subsampling indicated that sequencing depth was expected to affect the degree of clonotype sharing among donors. The small number of donors limited the genetic and exposure-history diversity represented. Sampling was limited to blood, and TCR repertoires in tissue likely differ from TCR repertoires in blood.

Using the deep immunoSEQ assay, TCR CDR3 regions were amplified from genomic DNA by multiplex PCR. Genomic DNA extracted from each cell subset was distributed evenly over all wells of several immunoSEQ 96-well plates, and each plate served as one replicate. Each replicate PCR for unsorted PBMC received 250 to 300 ng genomic DNA, equal to 25,000 to 35,000 T cell genomes. Ten immunoSEQ deep assay plates were used to sequence unsorted PBMC genomic DNA. Purified libraries were quantified with a Qubit 3.0 fluorometer, sized on a Bioanalyzer 2100, and re-quantified with the KAPA Library Quantification kit. Each immunoSEQ 96-well plate was sequenced on its own single-read 150-cycle Illumina NextSeq 550 flow cell. Regarding the original processing steps: Because only junctional sequences without quality scores were contained in the immunoSEQ output, filtering matching that applied to full-length reads could not be performed. To assign V/J genes and CDR3, sequences were annotated using PyIR, a Python wrapper for IgBLAST v1.9, with IMGT germline references. Reads were removed for weak V/J assignments (E-value above 1e-6), missing CDR3, stop codons, out-of-frame junctions, or ambiguous translated residues. V3J clonotypes were defined as sequences sharing the same inferred V gene, J gene, and CDR3 amino acid sequence. Percentage overlap between repertoires was calculated by dividing the number of shared unique clonotypes by the size of the smaller repertoire. Repertoire richness was assessed with RTK rarefaction, the Chao1 estimator, and Recon v2.1 estimates of unobserved clonotypes. TCRdb took over this immuneACCESS table, retaining in-frame rearrangements with V and J assigned. Such tables are incomplete; in checked studies, under half of the missing clones stem from an unresolved V gene, and the remainder is unexplained. Clone size and V and J calls were adopted from that table, with D and trimming inferred from the DNA. The sample table shows hundreds of thousands of clones, and just over 75% are seen once. The ten largest account for about 11% of the sample.

In this chain, TRBV11-3 is recombined with TRBJ2-7; D gene: possibly TRBD1, on 5 matching bases. This clonotype was sampled from a woman in her thirties or forties in good health. Some clones in this sample may be carry-over from other donors' samples. The sample taken for sequencing was PBMCs. The nucleotide sequence reads as follows: TGTGCCAGCAGCAGGGGCTCCTACGAGCAGTACTTC. This codes for CASSRGSYEQYF.